This entry is about one T cell receptor (beta chain). Its target is not known. These data belong to a study of post-analysis software for immune sequencing data. Study-level information: As for disease course, relapsing-remitting, secondary progressive and progressive-relapsing multiple sclerosis were all included. Study-level findings and limits: There were five TRBV segments more frequent in patients than controls, and TRBV5-6, TRBV5-1 and TRBV20-1 were among them.

V lost 5 bases and J 8 bases, leaving 12 bases between the germline ends. The CDR3 extends over 12 amino acids. Per the germline V gene, CDR1 is MNHEY and CDR2 is SMNVEV (reference sequence). Unique molecular identifiers were present in the TCR beta cDNA libraries. Each CDR3 protein is one row after TCRdb ran MiXCR on the PCR reads. The sample yields about 500,000 distinct CDR3 sequences, over 35% seen once. The V and J genes are TRBV27 and TRBJ1-2; no clear D. The sequence came from a girl aged 5-17 years with multiple sclerosis. What was sequenced was blood. The CDR3, as DNA: TGTGCCAGCAGTCCAGATTCGAGAGGCTACACCTTC. Its protein is CASSPDSRGYTF.